This entry concerns a single T cell receptor (beta chain). Its cognate antigen has yet to be identified. Per-base qualities were not stored, and no clone one base away is much larger. Inclusive of the bounding cysteine and phenylalanine, the CDR3 is 18 residues long. Here the CDR3 DNA is all that survives: 54 bases in frame from base 1. Taken from the germline V gene, the CDR1 and CDR2 loops are SGHRS and YFSETQ. The germline V end is reduced by 0 bases and the J end by 5 bases; junction bases left unmatched: 13. At one collaborating source in Seattle, patients were enrolled during active infection and were followed longitudinally through the course of disease. The collaborating institutions used their own protocols to collect whole blood in K2EDTA tubes. For TCRbeta analysis, collaborators shipped samples in one of three forms: frozen whole blood, isolated PBMCs, or DNA extracted from either of those sample types.

The data stem from a study of blood T cell repertoires in COVID-19 (dated by TCRdb to the early 2020s). About the full investigation: The collaborator samples originated in the United States, Italy and Spain and spanned the acute and convalescent phases of COVID-19. Nearly every sample came with metadata listing a de-identified subject ID, COVID-19 status, age in years and sex. Subjects who had been exposed to COVID-19, were actively infected with it, or had recovered from it provided the deeply sampled blood TCRbeta repertoires that made up the dataset. Samples were obtained from the ongoing ImmuneRACE study (first 160 participants) and from approximately 1,200 subjects provided by 6 global collaborators. The repertoires were released in a freely available public database meant as a resource for research on the immune response to SARS-CoV-2. Where HLA class I and class II types were available, the types were taken from metadata supplied by the sample provider, not from assay-based typing. The material from the prospective study consisted of cDNA or gDNA derived from T cells, B-cell-depleted T cells, or PBMCs.

What the research found in general, with its limitations: The amount of clinical and demographic metadata varied by source and participant and was provided uncurated.

TCRbeta CDR3 regions were amplified from genomic DNA using the immunoSEQ Assay, a bias-controlled multiplex PCR. As for how the authors treated the data: Within the assay, amplification of reference gene primers was used to estimate how many nucleated cells each sample contained. To quantify the absolute abundance of each unique TCRbeta CDR3 rearrangement, sequence reads were collapsed and filtered. Productive Simpson clonality was computed per sample as the square root of Simpson's diversity index over productive rearrangements. Entries here come from immuneACCESS through TCRdb and include only in-frame sequences with V and J called. Some clones fail to appear in such tables; in the studies checked, an unresolved V gene covers under half of the shortfall, and the cause of the remainder is unknown. The DNA was the basis for D and trimming; V, J and clone size are from that table. In this sample the table shows 330,000 or so clones, more than 70% of which occur a single time. Roughly 3.9% of the sample is in the top ten clones.

This receptor was taken from an older woman with COVID-19, enrolled during active disease. The V and J genes are TRBV5-1 and TRBJ2-5; 10 middle bases align to TRBD2. Sequenced material: peripheral blood. The CDR3 region has the sequence CASSLGLAGVLGWETQYF. At the DNA level, the sequence is TGCGCCAGCAGCTTGGGTCTAGCGGGGGTCTTGGGATGGGAGACCCAGTACTTC.